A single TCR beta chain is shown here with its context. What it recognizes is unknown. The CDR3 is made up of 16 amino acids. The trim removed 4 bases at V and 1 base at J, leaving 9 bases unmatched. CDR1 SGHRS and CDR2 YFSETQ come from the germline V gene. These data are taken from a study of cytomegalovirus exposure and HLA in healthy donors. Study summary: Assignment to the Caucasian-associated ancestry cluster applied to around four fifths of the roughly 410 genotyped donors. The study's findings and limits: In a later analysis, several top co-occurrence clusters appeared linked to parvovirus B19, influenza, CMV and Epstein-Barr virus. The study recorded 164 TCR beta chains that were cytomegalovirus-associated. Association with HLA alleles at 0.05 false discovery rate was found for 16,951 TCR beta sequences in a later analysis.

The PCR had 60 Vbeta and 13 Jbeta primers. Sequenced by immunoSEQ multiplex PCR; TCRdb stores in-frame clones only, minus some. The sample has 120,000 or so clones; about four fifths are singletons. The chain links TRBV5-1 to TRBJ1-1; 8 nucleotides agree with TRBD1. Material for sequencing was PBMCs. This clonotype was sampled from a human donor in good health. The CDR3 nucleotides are TGCGCCAGCAGCCCACGACAGGGGACTACGAACACTGAAGCTTTCTTT. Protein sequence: CASSPRQGTTNTEAFF.